This T cell receptor beta chain originates from a study of blood T cell repertoires in COVID-19 (dated by TCRdb to 2020 to 2021). With respect to the entire study: Samples covering the acute and convalescent phases of COVID-19 were provided by collaborators in the United States, Italy and Spain. Where HLA class I and class II types were available, the types were taken from metadata supplied by the sample provider, not from assay-based typing. Subjects who had been exposed to COVID-19, were actively infected with it, or had recovered from it provided the deeply sampled blood TCRbeta repertoires that made up the dataset. The samples were drawn from two sources: the first 160 participants of the ongoing ImmuneRACE study, and about 1,300 subjects contributed by 6 global collaborators. The prospective study material was composed of cDNA or gDNA derived from T cells, B-cell-depleted T cells, or PBMCs. The repertoires were released in a freely available public database meant as a resource for research on the immune response to SARS-CoV-2. Nearly every sample came with metadata listing a de-identified subject ID, COVID-19 status, age in years and sex. What the study reported, not specific to this receptor: Clinical and demographic metadata were provided uncurated, with the amount varying by source and participant.

The junction shows trimming of 0 bases on V and 2 bases on J, and the gene matches do not reach 3 bases of it. The CDR3 runs 17 amino acids, cysteine and phenylalanine included. Only the CDR3 DNA stays, 51 bases, in frame from base 1. The germline V gene provides CDR1 LGHNA and CDR2 YNFKEQ. TCRbeta CDR3 regions were amplified from genomic DNA using the immunoSEQ Assay, a bias-controlled multiplex PCR. The source study handled its data this way. The number of nucleated cells in each sample was estimated from the amplification of reference gene primers within the assay. To quantify the absolute abundance of each unique TCRbeta CDR3 rearrangement, sequence reads were collapsed and filtered. For each sample, productive Simpson clonality was calculated as the square root of Simpson's diversity index over productive rearrangements. TCRdb retrieved this table from immuneACCESS and kept in-frame rearrangements only. Not all clones are present; in checked studies, unresolved V genes account for under half, and no reason is known for the remainder. The D gene and trimming were derived from the DNA, and the V and J assignments and clone size from that table. For this sample the table gives about 200,000 clones, of which around 82% were detected only once. The top ten clonotypes cover 2% to 3% of the sample.

About this clone: Its antigen is unknown. No base quality values were provided; no much bigger clone lies one nucleotide off.

The collaborating institutions used their own protocols to collect whole blood in K2EDTA tubes. For TCRbeta analysis, collaborators shipped samples in one of three forms: frozen whole blood, isolated PBMCs, or DNA extracted from either of those sample types. Sequencing input: peripheral blood. The sequence was obtained from a woman aged 40 to 55 with active or convalescent COVID-19. The sequence links TRBV4-2 to TRBJ2-2, with 10 bases in between that match TRBD2. The DNA sequence is as follows: TGTGCCAGCAGCCAAGAAGCGGGAGGGATAAACACCGGGGAGCTGTTTTTT. This gives the protein CASSQEAGGINTGELFF.